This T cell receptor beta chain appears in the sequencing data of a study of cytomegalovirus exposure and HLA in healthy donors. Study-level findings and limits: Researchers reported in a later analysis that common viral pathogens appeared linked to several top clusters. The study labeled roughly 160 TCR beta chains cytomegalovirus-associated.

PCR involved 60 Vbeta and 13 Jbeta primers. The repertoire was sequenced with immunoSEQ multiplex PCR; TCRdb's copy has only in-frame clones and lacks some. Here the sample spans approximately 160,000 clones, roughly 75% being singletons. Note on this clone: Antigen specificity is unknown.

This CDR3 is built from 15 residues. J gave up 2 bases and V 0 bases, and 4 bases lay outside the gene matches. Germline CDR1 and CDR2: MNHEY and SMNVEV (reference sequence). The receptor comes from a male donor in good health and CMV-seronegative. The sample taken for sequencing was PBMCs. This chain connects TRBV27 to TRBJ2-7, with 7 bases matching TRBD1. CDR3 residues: CASSLSGQGAYEQYF. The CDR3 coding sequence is TGTGCCAGCAGTTTATCGGGGCAGGGGGCCTACGAGCAGTACTTC.